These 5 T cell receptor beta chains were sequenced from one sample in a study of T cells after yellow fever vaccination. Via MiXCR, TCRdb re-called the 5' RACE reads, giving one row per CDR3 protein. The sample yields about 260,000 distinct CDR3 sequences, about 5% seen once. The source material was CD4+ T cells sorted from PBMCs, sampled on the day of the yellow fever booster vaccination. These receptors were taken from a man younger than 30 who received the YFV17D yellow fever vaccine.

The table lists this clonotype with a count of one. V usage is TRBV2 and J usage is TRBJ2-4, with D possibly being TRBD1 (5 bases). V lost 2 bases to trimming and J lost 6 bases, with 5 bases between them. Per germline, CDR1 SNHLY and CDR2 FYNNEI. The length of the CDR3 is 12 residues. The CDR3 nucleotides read TGTGCCAGCAGTGAACAGGGAAACATTCAGTACTTC. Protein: CASSEQGNIQYF.

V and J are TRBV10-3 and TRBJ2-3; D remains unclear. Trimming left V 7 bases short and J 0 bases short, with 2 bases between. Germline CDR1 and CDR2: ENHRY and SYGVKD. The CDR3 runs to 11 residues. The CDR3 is CAIKSTDTQYF. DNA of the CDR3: TGTGCCATCAAGAGCACAGATACGCAGTATTTT.

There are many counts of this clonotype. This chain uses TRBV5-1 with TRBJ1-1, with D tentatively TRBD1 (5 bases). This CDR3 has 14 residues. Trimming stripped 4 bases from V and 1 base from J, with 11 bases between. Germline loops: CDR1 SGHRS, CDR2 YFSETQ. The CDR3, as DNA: TGCGCCAGCAGCGGTCATCAGGGGAACACTGAAGCTTTCTTT. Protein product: CASSGHQGNTEAFF.

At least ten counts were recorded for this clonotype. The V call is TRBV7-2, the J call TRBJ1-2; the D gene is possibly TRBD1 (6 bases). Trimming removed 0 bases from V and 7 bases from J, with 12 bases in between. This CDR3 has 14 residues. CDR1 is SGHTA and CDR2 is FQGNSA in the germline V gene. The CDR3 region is CASSLAPGAVGYTF. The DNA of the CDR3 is TGTGCCAGCAGCTTAGCGCCAGGGGCCGTTGGCTACACCTTC.

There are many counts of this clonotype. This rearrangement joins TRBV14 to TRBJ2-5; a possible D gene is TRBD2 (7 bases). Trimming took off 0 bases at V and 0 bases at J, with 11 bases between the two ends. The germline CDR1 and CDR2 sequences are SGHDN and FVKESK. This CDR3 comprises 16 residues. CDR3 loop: CASSQERGGYQETQYF. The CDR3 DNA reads TGTGCCAGCAGCCAAGAAAGGGGGGGGTACCAAGAGACCCAGTACTTC.